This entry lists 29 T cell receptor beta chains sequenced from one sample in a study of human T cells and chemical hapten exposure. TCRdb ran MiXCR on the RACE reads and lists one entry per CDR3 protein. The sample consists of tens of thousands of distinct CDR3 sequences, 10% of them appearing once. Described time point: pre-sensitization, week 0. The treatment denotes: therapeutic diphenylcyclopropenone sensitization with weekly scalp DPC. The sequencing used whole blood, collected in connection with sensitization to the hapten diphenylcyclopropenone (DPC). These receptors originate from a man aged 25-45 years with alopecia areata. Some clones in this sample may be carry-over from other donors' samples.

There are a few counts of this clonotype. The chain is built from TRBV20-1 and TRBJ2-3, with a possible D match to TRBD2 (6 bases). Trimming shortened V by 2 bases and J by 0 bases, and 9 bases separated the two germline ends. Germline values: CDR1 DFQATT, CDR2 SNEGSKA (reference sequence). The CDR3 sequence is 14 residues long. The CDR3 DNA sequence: TGCAGTGCTAGACGTGGGGGGAGCACAGATACGCAGTATTTT. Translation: CSARRGGSTDTQYF.

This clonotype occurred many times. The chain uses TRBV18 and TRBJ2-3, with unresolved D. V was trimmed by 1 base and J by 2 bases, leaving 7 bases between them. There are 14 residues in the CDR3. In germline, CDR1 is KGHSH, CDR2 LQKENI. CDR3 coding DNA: TGTGCCAGCTCACCACTGGCCTCCACAGATACGCAGTATTTT. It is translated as CASSPLASTDTQYF.

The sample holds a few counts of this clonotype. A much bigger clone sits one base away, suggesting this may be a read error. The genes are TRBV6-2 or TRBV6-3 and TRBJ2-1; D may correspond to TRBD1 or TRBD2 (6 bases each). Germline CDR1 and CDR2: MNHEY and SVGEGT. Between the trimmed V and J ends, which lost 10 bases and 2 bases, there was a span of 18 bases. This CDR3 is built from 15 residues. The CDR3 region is CANNRPGGAYNEQFF. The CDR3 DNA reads TGTGCCAACAATAGACCCGGGGGCGCCTACAATGAGCAGTTCTTC.

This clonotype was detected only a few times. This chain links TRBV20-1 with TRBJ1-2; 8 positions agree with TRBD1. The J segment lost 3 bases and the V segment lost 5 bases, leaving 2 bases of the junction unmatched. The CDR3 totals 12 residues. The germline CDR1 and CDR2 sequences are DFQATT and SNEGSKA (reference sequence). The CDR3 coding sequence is TGCAGTGCTTCACAGGGGGACTATGGCTACACCTTC. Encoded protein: CSASQGDYGYTF.

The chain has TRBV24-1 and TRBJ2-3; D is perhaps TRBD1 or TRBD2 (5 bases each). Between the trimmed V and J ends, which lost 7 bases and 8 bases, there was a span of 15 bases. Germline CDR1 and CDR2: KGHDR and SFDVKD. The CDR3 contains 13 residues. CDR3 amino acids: CATSEGSGGTQYF. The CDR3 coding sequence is TGTGCCACCAGCGAGGGGTCTGGGGGTACGCAGTATTTT.

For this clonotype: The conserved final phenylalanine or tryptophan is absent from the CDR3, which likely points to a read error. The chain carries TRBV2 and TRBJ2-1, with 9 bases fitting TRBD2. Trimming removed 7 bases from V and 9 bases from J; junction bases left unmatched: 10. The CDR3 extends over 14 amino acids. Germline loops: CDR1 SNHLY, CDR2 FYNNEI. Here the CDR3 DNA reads TGTGCCAGCACTTTTGGACTAGCGATGGGTGAGCAGTTCATC. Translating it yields CASTFGLAMGEQFI.

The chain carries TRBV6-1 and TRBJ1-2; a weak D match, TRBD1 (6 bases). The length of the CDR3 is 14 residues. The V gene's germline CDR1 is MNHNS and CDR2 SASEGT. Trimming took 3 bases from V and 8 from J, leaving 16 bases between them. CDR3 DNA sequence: TGTGCCAGCAGTGATGGTAACAGGGCAAGGGGCTACACCTTC. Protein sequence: CASSDGNRARGYTF.

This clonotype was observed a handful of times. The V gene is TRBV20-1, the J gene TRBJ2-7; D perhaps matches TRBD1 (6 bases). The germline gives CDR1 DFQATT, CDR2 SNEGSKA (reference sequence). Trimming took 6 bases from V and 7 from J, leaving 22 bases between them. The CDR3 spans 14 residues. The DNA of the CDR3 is TGCAGTGCCCACCGACAAGGGGGATTGGGGGAGCAGTACGTC. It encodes CSAHRQGGLGEQYV.

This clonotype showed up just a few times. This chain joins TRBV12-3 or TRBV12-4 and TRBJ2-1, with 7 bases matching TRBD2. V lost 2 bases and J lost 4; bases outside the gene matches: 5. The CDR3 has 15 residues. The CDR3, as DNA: TGTGCCAGCAGTTTACGCGGGGGTGCGTACAATGAGCAGTTCTTC. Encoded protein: CASSLRGGAYNEQFF.

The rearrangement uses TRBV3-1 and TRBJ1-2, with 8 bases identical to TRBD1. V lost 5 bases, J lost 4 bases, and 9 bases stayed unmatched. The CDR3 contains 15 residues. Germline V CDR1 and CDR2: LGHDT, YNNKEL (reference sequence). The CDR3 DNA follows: TGTGCCAGCAGCAAACAAACAGGGGGGAGCTATGGCTACACCTTC. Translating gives CASSKQTGGSYGYTF.

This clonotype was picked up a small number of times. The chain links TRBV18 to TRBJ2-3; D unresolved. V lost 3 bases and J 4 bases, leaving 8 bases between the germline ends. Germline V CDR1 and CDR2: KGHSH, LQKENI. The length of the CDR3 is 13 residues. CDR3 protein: CASSPIGADTQYF. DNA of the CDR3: TGTGCCAGCTCACCCATAGGTGCAGATACGCAGTATTTT. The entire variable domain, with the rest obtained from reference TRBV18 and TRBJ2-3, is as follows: NAGVMQNPRHLVRRRGQEARLRCSPMKGHSHVYWYRQLPEEGLKFMVYLQKENIIDESGMPKERFSAEFPKEGPSILRIQQVVRGDSAAYFCASSPIGADTQYFGPGTRLTVL.

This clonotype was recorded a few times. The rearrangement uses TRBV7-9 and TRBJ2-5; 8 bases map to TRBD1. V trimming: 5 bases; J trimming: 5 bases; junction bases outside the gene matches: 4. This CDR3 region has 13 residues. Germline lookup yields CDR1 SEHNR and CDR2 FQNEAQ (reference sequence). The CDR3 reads CASSRGQGETQYF. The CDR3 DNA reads TGTGCCAGCAGCCGAGGACAGGGTGAGACCCAGTACTTC.

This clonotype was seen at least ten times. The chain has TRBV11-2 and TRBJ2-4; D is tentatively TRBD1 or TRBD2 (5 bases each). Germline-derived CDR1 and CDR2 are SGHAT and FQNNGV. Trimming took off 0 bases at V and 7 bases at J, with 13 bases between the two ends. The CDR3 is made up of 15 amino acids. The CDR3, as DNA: TGTGCCAGCAGCTTAGAGAGGGCCCCAGGGAACATTCAGTACTTC. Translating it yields CASSLERAPGNIQYF. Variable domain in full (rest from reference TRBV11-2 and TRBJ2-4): EAGVAQSPRYKIIEKRQSVAFWCNPISGHATLYWYQQILGQGPKLLIQFQNNGVVDDSQLPKDRFSAERLKGVDSTLKIQPAKLEDSAVYLCASSLERAPGNIQYFGAGTRLSVL.

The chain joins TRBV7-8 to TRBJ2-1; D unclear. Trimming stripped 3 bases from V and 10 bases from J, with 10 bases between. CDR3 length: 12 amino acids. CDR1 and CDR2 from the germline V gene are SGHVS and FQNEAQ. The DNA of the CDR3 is TGTGCCAGCAGCTTTTGGGTTTGGGAGCAGTTCTTC. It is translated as CASSFWVWEQFF.

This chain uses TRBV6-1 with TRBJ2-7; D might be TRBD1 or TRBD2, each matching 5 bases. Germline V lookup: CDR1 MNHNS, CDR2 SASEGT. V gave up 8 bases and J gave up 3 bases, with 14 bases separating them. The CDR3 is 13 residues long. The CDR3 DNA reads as TGTGCCAGCTGCTGGGGACGGAACTACGAGCAGTACTTC. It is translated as CASCWGRNYEQYF.

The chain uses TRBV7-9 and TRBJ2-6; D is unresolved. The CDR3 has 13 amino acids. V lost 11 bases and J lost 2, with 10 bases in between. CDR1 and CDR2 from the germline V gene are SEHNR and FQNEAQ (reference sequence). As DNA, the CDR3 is TGTGCCTCTACGTTGGCTGGGGCCAACGTCCTGACTTTC. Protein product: CASTLAGANVLTF.

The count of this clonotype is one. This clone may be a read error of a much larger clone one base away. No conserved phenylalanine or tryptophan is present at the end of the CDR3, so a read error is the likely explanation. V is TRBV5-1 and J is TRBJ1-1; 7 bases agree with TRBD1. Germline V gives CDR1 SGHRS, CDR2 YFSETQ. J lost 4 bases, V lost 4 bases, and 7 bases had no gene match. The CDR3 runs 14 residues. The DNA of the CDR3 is TGCGCCAGCAGCCGGGAGGCAGGGGGCACTGAAGCTTTCATT. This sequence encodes CASSREAGGTEAFI.

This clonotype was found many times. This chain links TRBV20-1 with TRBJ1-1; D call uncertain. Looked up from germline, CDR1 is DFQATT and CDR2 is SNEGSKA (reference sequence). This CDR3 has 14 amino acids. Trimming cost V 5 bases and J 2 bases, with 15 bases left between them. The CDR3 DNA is TGCAGTGCTCACACCCTAGCGGGTAACACTGAAGCTTTCTTT. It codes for CSAHTLAGNTEAFF.

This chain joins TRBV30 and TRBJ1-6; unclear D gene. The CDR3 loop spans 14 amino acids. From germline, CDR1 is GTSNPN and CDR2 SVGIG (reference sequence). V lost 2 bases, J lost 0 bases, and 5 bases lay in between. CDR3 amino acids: CAWSQSSYNSPLHF. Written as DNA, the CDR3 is TGTGCCTGGAGTCAGAGCTCCTATAATTCACCCCTCCACTTT.

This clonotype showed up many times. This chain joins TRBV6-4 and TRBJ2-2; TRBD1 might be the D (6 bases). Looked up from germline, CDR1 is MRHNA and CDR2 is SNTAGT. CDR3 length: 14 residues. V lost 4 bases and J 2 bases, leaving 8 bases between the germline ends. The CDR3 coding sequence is TGTGCCAGCAGTGTCAGGGGCAACACCGGGGAGCTGTTTTTT. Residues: CASSVRGNTGELFF.

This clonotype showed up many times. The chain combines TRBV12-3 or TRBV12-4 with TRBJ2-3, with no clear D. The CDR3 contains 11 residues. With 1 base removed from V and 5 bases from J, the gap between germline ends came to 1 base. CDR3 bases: TGTGCCAGCAGTTTAGGAGATACGCAGTATTTT. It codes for CASSLGDTQYF.

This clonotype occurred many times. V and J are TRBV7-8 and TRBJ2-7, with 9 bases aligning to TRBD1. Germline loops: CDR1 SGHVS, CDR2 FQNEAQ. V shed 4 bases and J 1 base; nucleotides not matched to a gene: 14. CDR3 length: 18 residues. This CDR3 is CASSYGLGPTGGSYEQYF. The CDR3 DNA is TGTGCCAGCAGCTACGGACTCGGGCCGACAGGGGGTTCCTACGAGCAGTACTTC. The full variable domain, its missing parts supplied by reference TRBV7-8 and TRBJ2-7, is GAGVSQSPRYKVAKRGQDVALRCDPISGHVSLFWYQQALGQGPEFLTYFQNEAQLDKSGLPSDRFFAERPEGSVSTLKIQRTQQEDSAVYLCASSYGLGPTGGSYEQYFGPGTRLTVT.

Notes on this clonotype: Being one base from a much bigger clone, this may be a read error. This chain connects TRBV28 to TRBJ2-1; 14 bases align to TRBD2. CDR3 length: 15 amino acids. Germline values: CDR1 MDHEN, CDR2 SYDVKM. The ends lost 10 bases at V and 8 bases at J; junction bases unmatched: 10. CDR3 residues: CANSLVGLAGDEQFF. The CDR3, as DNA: TGTGCCAACAGCTTAGTGGGACTAGCGGGAGATGAGCAGTTCTTC. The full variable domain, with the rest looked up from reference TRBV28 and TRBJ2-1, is DVKVTQSSRYLVKRTGEKVFLECVQDMDHENMFWYRQDPGLGLRLIYFSYDVKMKEKGDIPEGYSVSREKKERFSLILESASTNQTSMYLCANSLVGLAGDEQFFGPGTRLTVL.

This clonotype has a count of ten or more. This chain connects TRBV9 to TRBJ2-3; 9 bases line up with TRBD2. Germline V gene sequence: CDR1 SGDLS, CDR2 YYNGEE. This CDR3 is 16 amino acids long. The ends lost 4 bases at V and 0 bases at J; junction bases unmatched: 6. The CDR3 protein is CASSTGLASSTDTQYF. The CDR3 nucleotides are TGTGCCAGCAGCACCGGACTAGCGAGTAGCACAGATACGCAGTATTTT.

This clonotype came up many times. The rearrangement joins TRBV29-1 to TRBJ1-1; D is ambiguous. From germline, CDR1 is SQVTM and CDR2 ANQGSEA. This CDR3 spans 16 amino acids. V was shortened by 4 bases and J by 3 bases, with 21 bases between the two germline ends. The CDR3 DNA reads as TGCAGCGTTGTCCGACACGCATTAACAAGAGACACTGAAGCTTTCTTT. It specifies CSVVRHALTRDTEAFF.

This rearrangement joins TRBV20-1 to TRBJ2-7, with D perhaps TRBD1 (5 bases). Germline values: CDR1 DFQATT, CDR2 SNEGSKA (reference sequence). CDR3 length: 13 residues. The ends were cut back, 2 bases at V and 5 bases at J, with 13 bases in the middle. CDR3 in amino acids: CSARLPGPNEQYF. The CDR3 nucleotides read TGCAGTGCTAGACTCCCAGGGCCCAACGAGCAGTACTTC.

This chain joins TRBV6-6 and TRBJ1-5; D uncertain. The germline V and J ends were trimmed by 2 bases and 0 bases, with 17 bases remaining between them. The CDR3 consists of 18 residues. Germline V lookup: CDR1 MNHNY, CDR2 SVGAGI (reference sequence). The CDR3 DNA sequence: TGTGCCAGCAGTTACACAACCCCGGAGCCCTATAGCAATCAGCCCCAGCATTTT. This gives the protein CASSYTTPEPYSNQPQHF.

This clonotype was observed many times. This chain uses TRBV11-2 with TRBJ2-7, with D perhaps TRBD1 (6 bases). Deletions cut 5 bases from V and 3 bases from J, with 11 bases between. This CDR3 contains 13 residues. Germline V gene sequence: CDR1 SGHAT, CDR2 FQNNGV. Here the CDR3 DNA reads TGTGCCAGCAGCCGAGGACAGAACTACGAGCAGTACTTC. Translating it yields CASSRGQNYEQYF.

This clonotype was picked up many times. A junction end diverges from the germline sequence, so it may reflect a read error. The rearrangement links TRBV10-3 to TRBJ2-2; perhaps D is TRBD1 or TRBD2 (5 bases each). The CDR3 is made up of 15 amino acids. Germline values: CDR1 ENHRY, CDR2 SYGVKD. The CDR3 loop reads CAISDSGKHTGALFF. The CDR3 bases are TGTGCCATCAGTGACTCAGGGAAACACACCGGGGCGCTGTTTTTT.